This TCR beta chain was retrieved from a study of cytomegalovirus exposure and HLA in healthy donors. The length of the CDR3 is 13 residues. Per germline, CDR1 SGHRS and CDR2 YFSETQ. Trimming removed 3 bases from V and 6 bases from J, with 11 bases in between. Vbeta (60) and Jbeta (13) primers were used in the PCR. The table came from immunoSEQ multiplex PCR; TCRdb's copy has only in-frame clones and leaves some out. The sample has about 140,000 clones, 80% to 85% seen once; the top ten hold under 1.5%. Study-wide findings and caveats: Rarity marked most TCR sequences, yet some public TCRs occurred in many donors. In presence/absence analyses, roughly uniform sequencing depth across donors was assumed.

As concerns this clone: Its matching antigen is unknown.

Sequenced material: PBMCs. The TCR was taken from a male donor in good health and CMV-seropositive. This chain connects TRBV5-1 to TRBJ2-3; D gene unclear. The CDR3 reads CASSSPGADTQYF. DNA for the CDR3: TGCGCCAGCAGCTCCCCGGGTGCCGATACGCAGTATTTT.